These T cell receptor beta chains were read from a single sample in a study of T cell repertoires in cytomegalovirus infection. TCRdb analysed the reads with MiXCR anew, one entry per CDR3 protein. The sample shows about 830,000 distinct CDR3 sequences, 30% to 35% of them seen only once. The antigens of these receptors remain unknown. The input for sequencing was cultured CD8+ T cells from PBMCs, taken from culture after CMV antigen stimulation. The receptor set was obtained from a human donor in good health (CMV status not recorded). Some clones in this sample may be carry-over from other donors' samples. CDR3s include the opening cysteine and the closing phenylalanine or tryptophan. D genes are given only for firm matches. Part of the rows lack a size; the others show once, few, many or a class for expanded clones.

J,V,size,D,CDR3,DNA
TRBJ1-1,TRBV5-1,-,TRBD1,CASSLQGAWDTEAFF,TGCGCCAGCAGCTTACAGGGGGCGTGGGACACTGAAGCTTTCTTT
TRBJ2-7,TRBV12-3/TRBV12-4,-,-,CASSFYSGDGEQYF,TGTGCCAGCAGTTTTTACTCCGGGGACGGCGAGCAGTACTTC
TRBJ2-1,TRBV5-5,-,-,CASSLRQISYNEQFF,TGTGCCAGCAGCTTACGCCAGATCTCCTACAATGAGCAGTTCTTC
TRBJ2-1,TRBV3-1,-,-,CASSQGGVTTYNEQFF,TGTGCCAGCAGCCAAGGGGGAGTGACTACCTACAATGAGCAGTTCTTC
TRBJ2-2,TRBV5-5,-,-,CASSFPQGRDTGELFF,TGTGCCAGCAGCTTTCCACAGGGGAGGGACACCGGGGAGCTGTTTTTT
TRBJ1-1,TRBV12-3/TRBV12-4,-,-,CASSYPRQVNTEAFF,TGTGCCAGCAGTTATCCGAGACAGGTGAACACTGAAGCTTTCTTT
TRBJ2-1,TRBV4-3,few,-,CASSLRDFSYNEQFF,TGCGCCAGCAGCCTGAGGGACTTCTCCTACAATGAGCAGTTCTTC
TRBJ2-2,TRBV6-2/TRBV6-3,-,TRBD2,CASSFGLRGGPPGELFF,TGTGCCAGCAGTTTCGGCCTTCGGGGGGGCCCCCCCGGGGAGCTGTTTTTT
TRBJ2-5,TRBV3-1,-,-,CASSLSQNQETQYF,TGTGCCAGCAGCCTATCACAGAACCAAGAGACCCAGTACTTC
TRBJ1-3,TRBV7-2,few,-,CASSLSRGAGNTIYF,TGTGCCAGCAGCTTATCCCGGGGTGCTGGAAACACCATATATTTT
TRBJ1-4,TRBV6-6,-,TRBD1,CASSYPSGQDEKLFF,TGTGCCAGCAGTTACCCCTCGGGACAGGATGAAAAACTGTTTTTT
TRBJ2-5,TRBV29-1,-,-,CSVEVTREETQYF,TGCAGCGTTGAGGTGACCAGGGAGGAGACCCAGTACTTC
TRBJ2-1,TRBV12-3/TRBV12-4,-,-,CASSLSSRGQRTYNEQFF,TGTGCCAGCAGTTTAAGCAGTCGAGGACAGAGAACCTACAATGAGCAGTTCTTC
TRBJ2-1,TRBV6-1,few,-,CATQGVREQFF,TGTGCCACCCAAGGTGTCAGGGAGCAGTTCTTC
TRBJ2-1,TRBV4-2,few,TRBD1,CASSPPGQVSNEQFF,TGTGCCAGCAGCCCCCCGGGACAGGTGAGCAATGAGCAGTTCTTC
TRBJ2-7,TRBV4-1,-,TRBD2,CASSPRGRETYEQYF,TGCGCCAGCAGCCCCCGGGGGAGGGAAACCTACGAGCAGTACTTC
TRBJ2-2,TRBV19,few,-,CASSHRAGVNTGELFF,TGTGCCAGTAGCCACCGAGCCGGGGTGAACACCGGGGAGCTGTTTTTT
TRBJ1-2,TRBV6-2/TRBV6-3,many,-,CASRNGHIYGYTF,TGTGCCAGCAGAAACGGGCACATCTATGGCTACACCTTC
TRBJ2-1,TRBV4-3,-,TRBD2,CASSHSSPGGSGGYYNEQFF,TGCGCCAGCAGCCATTCATCCCCCGGTGGTAGCGGGGGGTACTACAATGAGCAGTTCTTC
TRBJ2-7,TRBV27,-,-,CASSPAGSGSYEQYF,TGTGCCAGCAGTCCTGCAGGGAGCGGCTCCTACGAGCAGTACTTC
TRBJ2-1,TRBV7-8,-,-,CASSYILTAGNEQFF,TGTGCCAGCAGCTACATACTGACCGCCGGTAATGAGCAGTTCTTC
TRBJ1-5,TRBV6-1,few,TRBD1,CASRGTVERNQPQHF,TGTGCCAGCAGGGGGACAGTAGAAAGGAATCAGCCCCAGCATTTT
TRBJ2-1,TRBV7-9,few,-,CASSPNSYNEQFF,TGTGCCAGCAGCCCTAACTCCTACAATGAGCAGTTCTTC
TRBJ2-1,TRBV7-9,few,TRBD2,CASSSSGGAEFF,TGTGCCAGCAGCTCCAGCGGGGGGGCCGAGTTCTTC
TRBJ2-3,TRBV6-1,-,-,CASNGYGGTDTQYF,TGTGCCAGCAATGGTTACGGGGGCACAGATACGCAGTATTTT
TRBJ2-7,TRBV19,-,TRBD1,CASSIKRDRVSYEQYF,TGTGCCAGTAGTATCAAGAGAGACAGGGTGTCGTACGAGCAGTACTTC
TRBJ2-3,TRBV11-2,-,TRBD2,CASSLEGSGGPTDTQYF,TGTGCCAGCAGCTTAGAGGGTAGCGGGGGCCCCACAGATACGCAGTATTTT
TRBJ1-5,TRBV18,-,-,CASSHDRRTLSNQPQHF,TGTGCCAGCTCACACGACAGGAGAACCCTTAGCAATCAGCCCCAGCATTTT
TRBJ1-4,TRBV5-1,few,-,CASSLEGQGYEKLFF,TGCGCCAGCAGCTTGGAAGGGCAGGGTTATGAAAAACTGTTTTTT
TRBJ1-5,TRBV7-4,-,TRBD1,CASSLTGTDNQPQHF,TGTGCCAGCAGCTTAACCGGGACAGACAATCAGCCCCAGCATTTT
TRBJ1-4,TRBV7-2,many,-,CASSLEGGPPNEKLFF,TGTGCCAGCAGCTTAGAGGGCGGGCCTCCTAATGAAAAACTGTTTTTT
TRBJ1-5,TRBV28,few,-,CASSSLNSNQPQHF,TGTGCCAGCAGTTCCCTTAATAGCAATCAGCCCCAGCATTTT